Sequencing of this TCR beta chain was carried out in a study of T and B cells in COVID-19 patients (dated by TCRdb to 2019 to 2021). Regarding the research as a whole: Using TRB and IGH repertoire sequencing of peripheral blood, the study characterized adaptive immunity in COVID-19 patients who had active infection or had recovered. As many as 9 follow-up blood samples were taken per patient, and some of the samples covered different disease stages within the same individual. The TCR and BCR sequence repository comprised 30 to 40 patients and under 75 time points, with over 8 million TCR sequences analysed. Two patients were included in both the recovered and active cohorts because samples were available from active disease and after recovery. Of the roughly 20 patients in the active-infection cohort, some eleven were critically ill and needed mechanical ventilation or ECMO. In the active-infection cohort, about 90% of the roughly 20 patients had comorbidities linked to unfavorable COVID-19 outcome. Repertoire analyses used an age-matched reference group of around 41 healthy donors who were negative for COVID-19 antibodies as the comparison. The recovered cohort had a median age of about 30 years, compared with 65 to 80 years in the active-infection cohort. A recovered cohort was made up of some 18 patients contributing around 20 samples, mostly after mild to moderate COVID-19 managed as outpatients. Broader findings and caveats from the paper: Few blood samples were available from mildly ill patients while symptoms were present, and early samples from severe cases were likewise scarce. The recovered cohort had approximately 2,500 exclusive TCR clusters, including 31 low-pGen clusters. It was stated that prospective validation of the reported TCR clusters was required before the clusters could be put to clinical use. In active COVID-19, TRB repertoires were highly clonal, while at recovery, diversity and richness increased above the levels seen in healthy donors. Specific T cell subsets (CD4+/Treg/CD8+) and sorted SARS-CoV-2-responsive or tetramer+ T cells had not yet been sequenced, and the corresponding sequencing experiments were ongoing. The size of the cohort was considered insufficient for assessing HLA contributions to COVID-19 susceptibility or severity. Strongly skewed TRBV/TRBJ gene usage was reported in patients with COVID-19.

This clonotype was counted a few times. Its antigen is unknown. The input lacks base qualities; no much larger clone sits a single base away. TCRdb shows the sequencer as Illumina MiSeq. TRB rearrangements were amplified by multiplex PCR with BIOMED2 TRB-A/B primer pools. Two consecutive PCRs added Illumina-compatible adapters and 7-nucleotide sample barcodes to the amplicons. All library PCRs used Phusion HS II polymerase. Amplicons were gel-purified with the NucleoSpin Gel and PCR Clean-up kit, quantified on Qubit, and pooled at approximately 3.7 nM. The quality of the amplicon pool was checked on an Agilent 2100 Bioanalyzer prior to Illumina next-generation sequencing. On the study's bioinformatics: TRB rearrangements were annotated with MiXCR 3.0.8 using the default MiXCR reference library. Non-productive reads and sequences with fewer than 2 reads were removed, and every unique CDR3 nucleotide sequence was treated as one clone. Clonality, diversity, richness and V-J gene usage were calculated in R 3.5.1. GLIPH2 was used to cluster TCRs based on CDR3 similarity, and OLGA was used to calculate the generation probabilities. GLIPH2 clusters were kept only when the clusters contained at least four unique TCR clonotypes present in at least three individuals. The raw public data were reprocessed by TCRdb itself: fastp quality trimming at Q25, MiXCR clonotype calling, in-frame beta chains only. Every entry covers one CDR3 protein and lists the most common genes and DNA from its rows. TCRdb assigned the V and J calls; the authors' analysis was not used. The sample table shows some 5,000 distinct CDR3 sequences, and about a fifth are seen once. The ten largest clones represent approximately 3.5% of the sample.

TRB repertoires were amplified from about 250-500 ng of genomic DNA extracted from blood. Its CDR3 holds 15 amino acids, cysteine through phenylalanine. Only the CDR3 DNA is retained, 45 bases long and in frame from the first base. For CDR1 and CDR2, the germline V gene lists SGHTA and FQGNSA. V drops 5 bases and J drops 0 bases, leaving 10 bases in between. The TCR comes from a human donor with active COVID-19. Sequencing input: blood. This receptor chain uses TRBV7-2 and TRBJ1-4, with no D gene named confidently. Read as DNA, the sequence is TGTGCCAGCAGCCCCGGGCCCGCAACTAATGAAAAACTGTTTTTT. Its translation is CASSPGPATNEKLFF.